This T cell receptor (beta chain) emerged from a study of immune evolution from preneoplasia to lung adenocarcinoma. The CDR3 consists of 13 residues. Looked up from germline, CDR1 is SGHTS and CDR2 is YDEGEE. Findings and caveats of the study: Normal lung had highest clonality; later lesions appeared denser, more diverse. Top clone share appeared to fall from AAH through AIS, MIA, adenocarcinoma.

Patient tissue came from resections in Japan or China, 2014–2017. Histologic diagnosis was independently verified by two lung pathologists. The repertoire was sequenced with immunoSEQ multiplex PCR; TCRdb's copy has only in-frame clones and lacks some. The table has fewer than 6,000 clones, roughly four fifths seen once. As for this clone: No antigen is known for it. A junction end diverges from the germline sequence, so it may reflect a read error.

The source material was FFPE normal lung tissue adjacent to the tumor. This rearrangement joins TRBV5-8 to TRBJ1-2, with unresolved D. This receptor was identified in a person aged 50-69 years with lung adenocarcinoma. DNA of the CDR3: TGTGCCAGCAGCCTGGAGTACGGGGAAGGCTACACCTTT. This encodes CASSLEYGEGYTF.